The TCR beta chain described here comes from a study of blood T cells in healthy people across ages. Whole-study findings and limits: Bulk PBMC profiling left naive and antigen-experienced comparisons inconclusive. Strong correlation existed between TCR beta diversity and naive T cell percentage.

Using a J-beta primer mix together with a sample-barcoded 5' primer, a second PCR was run for about 6 to 11 cycles. No fewer than 3 million CDR3-containing paired-end reads came from each sample. One entry per CDR3 protein, called by TCRdb with MiXCR from the 5' RACE reads. This sample yields around 800,000 distinct CDR3 sequences, of which about 45% are seen a single time; roughly 20% belongs to the top ten. The CDR3 has 14 residues. With V trimmed by 4 bases and J by 8 bases, 7 bases remained unmatched. Germline V gene lookup returns CDR1 MGHDK and CDR2 SYGVNS. The table lists this clonotype with a few counts. The antigen remains undetermined.

Material for sequencing was blood. The chain uses TRBV25-1 and TRBJ1-4; TRBD1 matches at 7 bases. The receptor was isolated from a man at least 80 years old in good health. The DNA for the CDR3 is TGTGCCAGCAGTGGCGGGACAGCCCCAGAAAAACTGTTTTTT. As protein: CASSGGTAPEKLFF.